Following are 5 T cell receptor beta chains from one sample sequenced in a study of cytomegalovirus exposure and HLA in healthy donors. The primer mix had 60 Vbeta and 13 Jbeta primers. Assay: immunoSEQ multiplex PCR; the TCRdb copy retains only in-frame clones and omits some. The profile shows around 140,000 clones, about two thirds of them singletons. Sequencing was carried out using PBMCs. The receptors originated from a middle-aged woman in good health and CMV-seronegative.

The chain is built from TRBV4-1 and TRBJ2-2, with D possibly matching TRBD2 (5 bases). This CDR3 region has 16 residues. The V gene lost 1 base and the J gene lost 4 bases, with 13 bases spanning the gap. Per germline, CDR1 MGHRA and CDR2 YSYEKL. The CDR3 spells CASSQGLVRGTGELFF. CDR3 coding DNA: TGCGCCAGCAGCCAAGGTCTGGTCCGGGGCACCGGGGAGCTGTTTTTT.

The rearrangement uses TRBV11-1 and TRBJ1-1, with D perhaps TRBD1 (5 bases). The CDR3 runs to 15 residues. CDR1 is SGHAT, CDR2 FQDESV, per germline (reference sequence). V was cut by 3 bases and J by 0 bases, with 11 bases left in between. The CDR3 bases are TGTGCCAGCAGCTTTCAAGGGGATGTGAACACTGAAGCTTTCTTT. It translates to CASSFQGDVNTEAFF.

The chain is built from TRBV4-3 and TRBJ1-2; D remains unclear. Germline V lookup: CDR1 LGHNA, CDR2 YSLEER. There are 15 residues in the CDR3. Trimming pared 1 base from V and 1 base from J, leaving 10 bases between. The DNA of the CDR3 is TGCGCCAGCAGCCAAGTAGGAGGCTTTAACTATGGCTACACCTTC. Translation gives CASSQVGGFNYGYTF.

The CDR3 sequence is CASSPPTDTQYF. CDR3 bases: TGTGCCAGCAGTCCTCCCACAGATACGCAGTATTTT. The chain employs TRBV7-2 and TRBJ2-3; D gene ambiguous. Germline values: CDR1 SGHTA, CDR2 FQGNSA. The CDR3 consists of 12 residues. V was cut by 6 bases and J by 2 bases, with 6 bases left in between.

The gene calls are TRBV7-9 and TRBJ2-7, with a possible D match to TRBD2 (6 bases). This CDR3 has 15 residues. Looked up from germline, CDR1 is SEHNR and CDR2 is FQNEAQ (reference sequence). With 4 bases removed from V and 0 bases from J, the gap between germline ends came to 13 bases. CDR3 nucleotides: TGTGCCAGCAGCTCGGGACTTCGCCTCTCCTACGAGCAGTACTTC. Translation gives CASSSGLRLSYEQYF.